Listed here are 2 T cell receptor beta chains from one sample, sequenced in a study of cytomegalovirus exposure and HLA in healthy donors. Primers included in the PCR were 60 Vbeta and 13 Jbeta primers. Only in-frame clones appear in the TCRdb table, and some are missing; sequencing was by immunoSEQ multiplex PCR. The sample contains some 110,000 clones, about three quarters of which appear only once. Sequenced: PBMCs. Every receptor here comes from a boy younger than 18 in good health and CMV-seronegative.

This clone was recorded a few times. The V and J genes are TRBV28 and TRBJ1-1, with D possibly TRBD1 on 6 matching bases. The CDR3 extends over 14 amino acids. Trimming shortened V by 5 bases and J by 3 bases, and 13 bases separated the two germline ends. Germline CDR1 reads MDHEN; CDR2 reads SYDVKM. For the CDR3, the DNA is TGTGCCAGCAGTGGGGGGGGGCGGGACACTGAAGCTTTCTTT. Protein: CASSGGGRDTEAFF.

The V and J genes are TRBV7-9 and TRBJ2-2, with D possibly matching TRBD1 (5 bases). The CDR3 contains 14 residues. Germline V gene data show CDR1 as SEHNR and CDR2 as FQNEAQ (reference sequence). Deletions cut 10 bases from V and 5 bases from J, with 17 bases between. CDR3 protein: CANPRPGFTGELFF. The CDR3, as DNA: TGTGCCAACCCCAGACCAGGGTTTACCGGGGAGCTGTTTTTT.